A single sample is the source of the 22 T cell receptor beta chains below, sequenced in a study of T-cell reconstitution after alpha-beta-depleted transplantation in children. TCRbeta library construction was performed incorporating unique molecular identifiers. TCRdb re-derived calls from the PCR reads in MiXCR, one entry per CDR3 protein. The data show about 980,000 distinct CDR3 sequences, about 26% seen once. The sample here was PBMCs, mostly from graft donor cells, taken 360 days after TCRalphabeta/CD19-depleted stem cell transplant. Every receptor here comes from a boy under two years old who had a stem cell transplant for SCID, so the T cells may come from the graft donor.

The J gene is TRBJ2-7, the V gene TRBV7-6; D may be TRBD1 (6 bases). V was clipped by 2 bases and J by 0 bases, with 11 bases between them. The CDR3 runs 15 residues. CDR1 SGHVS and CDR2 FNYEAQ come from the germline V gene. CDR3 loop: CASSLYRANSYEQYF. The DNA for the CDR3 is TGTGCCAGCAGCTTATACAGGGCAAACTCCTACGAGCAGTACTTC.

V is TRBV20-1 and J is TRBJ1-2; D possibly corresponds to TRBD1 (5 bases). CDR1 is DFQATT, CDR2 SNEGSKA, per germline (reference sequence). The ends were cut back, 1 base at V and 8 bases at J, with 17 bases in the middle. This CDR3 spans 14 amino acids. In nucleotides, the CDR3 is TGCAGTGCTAGAGGAAGTGGGGGATCTGGGGGCTACACCTTC. Translating gives CSARGSGGSGGYTF.

This clonotype occurred a few times. V usage is TRBV27 and J usage is TRBJ1-1; the D gene is possibly TRBD1 (6 bases). The CDR3 is made up of 15 amino acids. Germline V gives CDR1 MNHEY, CDR2 SMNVEV (reference sequence). V lost 2 bases to trimming and J lost 10 bases, with 20 bases between them. In DNA, the CDR3 is TGTGCCAGCAGTTTAATGGCGGACAGTCTAAAGGGAGCTTTCTTT. Protein: CASSLMADSLKGAFF.

The V call is TRBV7-2, the J call TRBJ2-3; unclear D gene. V was trimmed by 5 bases and J by 5 bases, leaving 11 bases between them. Germline V CDR1 and CDR2: SGHTA, FQGNSA. The CDR3 covers 13 residues. CDR3 DNA sequence: TGTGCCAGCAGCCCAATAGTGCAAGATACGCAGTATTTT. Encoded protein: CASSPIVQDTQYF.

The V and J genes are TRBV2 and TRBJ2-7; D might be TRBD1 or TRBD2, each matching 6 bases. The CDR3 has 16 residues. Germline CDR1 SNHLY, CDR2 FYNNEI. V was clipped by 1 base and J by 6 bases, with 19 bases between them. CDR3: CASSEGGGGGPSEQYF. The CDR3, as DNA: TGTGCCAGCAGTGAAGGAGGAGGAGGGGGGCCTTCCGAGCAGTACTTC.

This clonotype was detected a few times. This chain links TRBV24-1 with TRBJ2-2, with 8 bases matching TRBD1. CDR1 is KGHDR, CDR2 SFDVKD, per germline. There are 18 residues in the CDR3. V dropped 5 bases and J dropped 1; count of bases not matched to a gene: 11. Here the CDR3 DNA reads TGTGCCACCAGTGCCTTGAGGACCGGGACAGGGAACACCGGGGAGCTGTTTTTT. The encoded protein is CATSALRTGTGNTGELFF.

This clonotype was counted between two and nine times. The chain links TRBV13 to TRBJ2-7; 13 bases agree with TRBD2. The V and J ends lost 4 bases and 2 bases, in that order; junction bases with no gene match: 8. CDR3 length equals 17 residues. The V gene's germline CDR1 is PRHDT and CDR2 FYEKMQ (reference sequence). This CDR3 reads CASSSRTSGGKTYEQYF. CDR3 nucleotide sequence: TGTGCCAGCAGCTCCCGGACTAGCGGGGGAAAAACCTACGAGCAGTACTTC.

The CDR3 spells CASSSTGQNYGYTF. CDR3 DNA sequence: TGCGCCAGCAGCTCCACAGGACAAAACTATGGCTACACCTTC. The chain combines TRBV5-1 with TRBJ1-2, with a tentative D call TRBD1 (5 bases). From germline, CDR1 is SGHRS and CDR2 YFSETQ. The V gene lost 3 bases and the J gene lost 2 bases, with 11 bases spanning the gap. The CDR3 is 14 amino acids.

V gene TRBV3-1 combines with J gene TRBJ2-3; 8 bases fit TRBD2. Germline CDR1 reads LGHDT; CDR2 reads YNNKEL (reference sequence). The CDR3 has 17 amino acids. V shed 5 bases and J 6 bases; nucleotides not matched to a gene: 16. CDR3 amino acids: CASSSSEQRGSGDTQYF. CDR3 nucleotide sequence: TGTGCCAGCAGCTCCTCTGAACAGCGGGGGTCCGGGGATACGCAGTATTTT.

This chain connects TRBV10-1 to TRBJ1-1; D remains unclear. V was pared by 3 bases and J by 4 bases, with 12 bases between. The CDR3 sequence is 14 residues long. Germline loops: CDR1 WNHNN, CDR2 SYGVQD (reference sequence). The CDR3 loop is CASSEEGLPTEAFF. The CDR3 bases are TGCGCCAGCAGTGAAGAGGGTCTTCCCACTGAAGCTTTCTTT.

The chain is built from TRBV6-2 or TRBV6-3 and TRBJ2-1; TRBD1 matches 12 bases. The CDR3 is 14 residues long. Germline assignment: CDR1 MNHEY and CDR2 SVGEGT. V gave up 2 bases and J gave up 11 bases; unmatched junction bases: 4. CDR3: CASSYMGQGAQQFF. The CDR3 DNA follows: TGTGCCAGCAGTTACATGGGACAGGGGGCACAGCAGTTCTTC.

There are a few counts of this clonotype. This sequence joins TRBV5-1 and TRBJ2-6; D ambiguous. Germline CDR1 SGHRS, CDR2 YFSETQ. This CDR3 comprises 15 residues. V gave up 1 base and J gave up 2 bases, with 7 bases separating them. The CDR3 DNA is TGCGCCAGCAGCTTGATCGTGACTGGGGCCAACGTCCTGACTTTC. It translates to CASSLIVTGANVLTF.

The chain joins TRBV6-5 to TRBJ2-3, with D possibly being TRBD1 or TRBD2 (5 bases each). This CDR3 region has 16 residues. Trimming removed 2 bases at V and 3 bases at J, with 15 bases between. Germline CDR1 and CDR2: MNHEY and SVGAGI. The CDR3 reads CASSYTEVTATDTQYF. The CDR3 nucleotides are TGTGCCAGCAGTTACACGGAGGTGACAGCGACAGATACGCAGTATTTT.

The rearrangement joins TRBV4-1 to TRBJ1-1; D not resolved. There are 14 residues in the CDR3. The V gene lost 3 bases and the J gene lost 5 bases, with 13 bases spanning the gap. The germline V gene encodes CDR1 MGHRA and CDR2 YSYEKL. In DNA form, the CDR3 reads TGCGCCAGCAGCCACCCCGGGTTGGGTACTGAAGCTTTCTTT. This translates into CASSHPGLGTEAFF.

V is TRBV15 and J is TRBJ1-5, with D hard to call. Trimming took 3 bases from V and 6 from J, leaving 9 bases between them. This CDR3 contains 13 residues. Germline assignment: CDR1 LNHNV and CDR2 YYDKDF (reference sequence). CDR3 region: CATSRISGQPQHF. The CDR3 coding sequence is TGTGCCACCAGCAGGATAAGCGGTCAGCCCCAGCATTTT. Using reference TRBV15 and TRBJ1-5 for the parts outside the CDR3, the full variable domain is DAMVIQNPRYQVTQFGKPVTLSCSQTLNHNVMYWYQQKSSQAPKLLFHYYDKDFNNEADTPDNFQSRRPNTSFCFLDIRSPGLGDTAMYLCATSRISGQPQHFGDGTRLSIL.

This clonotype appeared a few times. The rearrangement uses TRBV4-3 and TRBJ2-3; the match to TRBD1 covers 7 bases. CDR1 and CDR2 (germline): LGHNA, YSLEER. V was clipped by 0 bases and J by 5 bases; unmatched bases: 8. The CDR3 sequence is 16 residues long. The CDR3 loop reads CASSQEGPRGQDTQYF. The CDR3 nucleotides are TGCGCCAGCAGCCAAGAAGGCCCGAGGGGGCAAGATACGCAGTATTTT.

V gene TRBV20-1 combines with J gene TRBJ2-7; D remains ambiguous. Germline V gene sequence: CDR1 DFQATT, CDR2 SNEGSKA (reference sequence). The V end was cut by 1 base, the J end by 2 bases, with 9 bases between. The CDR3 totals 13 residues. DNA of the CDR3: TGCAGTGCTAGAGGACTGGGGACCTACGAGCAGTACTTC. Its translation: CSARGLGTYEQYF.

The chain joins TRBV6-5 to TRBJ2-1; 9 positions agree with TRBD2. Germline loops: CDR1 MNHEY, CDR2 SVGAGI. CDR3 length: 16 residues. J was trimmed by 7 bases and V by 2 bases; bases with no gene match: 9. The CDR3 reads CASSYIGLAGMNEQFF. The CDR3 nucleotides read TGTGCCAGCAGTTACATTGGCCTAGCGGGGATGAATGAGCAGTTCTTC.

This clonotype was recorded many times. The chain uses TRBV5-4 and TRBJ2-1; D remains unclear. V was pared by 0 bases and J by 6 bases, with 4 bases between. This CDR3 has 12 amino acids. The germline CDR1 and CDR2 sequences are SGHNT and YYREEE (reference sequence). The CDR3 is CASSLAPNEQFF. CDR3 DNA: TGTGCCAGCAGCTTGGCACCCAATGAGCAGTTCTTC.

The V gene is TRBV7-7, the J gene TRBJ1-3, with 7 bases fitting TRBD1. V was pared by 5 bases and J by 1 base, with 5 bases of the junction left unmatched. The CDR3 loop spans 15 amino acids. Germline V gene sequence: CDR1 SSHAT, CDR2 FNYEAQ (reference sequence). CDR3 nucleotide sequence: TGTGCCAGCAGCCTAAACAGGGGTTCTGGAAACACCATATATTTT. Translated, it gives CASSLNRGSGNTIYF.

This clonotype showed up just a few times. The rearrangement links TRBV10-1 to TRBJ2-7; D remains unclear. The germline V gene encodes CDR1 WNHNN and CDR2 SYGVQD (reference sequence). The CDR3 totals 12 residues. Between the trimmed V and J ends, which lost 3 bases and 9 bases, there was a span of 12 bases. Written as DNA, the CDR3 is TGCGCCAGCAGTGACCGGATCTTAGTGCAGTACTTC. Its translation: CASSDRILVQYF.

The chain combines TRBV4-1 with TRBJ1-1; the D is unclear. This CDR3 is built from 14 residues. The germline V and J ends were trimmed by 9 bases and 4 bases, with 18 bases remaining between them. Per the germline V gene, CDR1 is MGHRA and CDR2 is YSYEKL. The CDR3 nucleotides read TGCGCCAGTTCTCTTGGCGGCTTCGCCACTGAAGCTTTCTTT. Encoded protein: CASSLGGFATEAFF.